This T cell receptor beta chain was found in a study of T cell responses to AZD1222 COVID-19 vaccine. Notes on the study in general: Nearly half of the spike-specific TCRs reportedly recognize variant regions that carry no mutations.

Only a few counts were recorded for this clone. Antigen: not known. The V gene end was trimmed by 4 bases and the J gene end by 6 bases; junction bases not matched to a gene: 6. Looked up from germline, CDR1 is SGHRS and CDR2 is YFSETQ. This CDR3 is built from 16 residues. Only in-frame clones appear in the TCRdb table, and some are missing; sequencing was by immunoSEQ multiplex PCR. The table has roughly 53,000 clones, more than 80% seen once. This specimen was peripheral blood, taken on day 0 of MenACWY control vaccination. The TCR comes from an adult in good health. This chain uses TRBV5-1 with TRBJ2-1, with 14 bases matching TRBD2. The CDR3 region has the DNA TGCGCCAGCAGCGTTGGACTAGCGGGAGGCTCCAATGAGCAGTTCTTC. Translating gives CASSVGLAGGSNEQFF.